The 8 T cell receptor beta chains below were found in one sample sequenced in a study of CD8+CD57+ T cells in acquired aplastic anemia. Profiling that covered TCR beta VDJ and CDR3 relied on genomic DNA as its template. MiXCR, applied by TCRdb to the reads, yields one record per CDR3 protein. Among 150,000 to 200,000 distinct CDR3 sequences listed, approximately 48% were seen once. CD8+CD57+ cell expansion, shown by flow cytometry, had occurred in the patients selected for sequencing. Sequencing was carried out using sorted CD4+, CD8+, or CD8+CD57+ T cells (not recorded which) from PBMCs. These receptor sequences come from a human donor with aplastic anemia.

The CDR3 sequence: CATSDLASGEQFF. The CDR3 DNA is TGTGCCACCAGTGATTTAGCTAGCGGTGAGCAGTTCTTC. The chain carries TRBV24-1 and TRBJ2-1, with TRBD2 identical over 7 bases. V gave up 1 base and J gave up 9 bases; unmatched junction bases: 2. This CDR3 region has 13 residues. CDR1 is KGHDR and CDR2 is SFDVKD in the germline V gene.

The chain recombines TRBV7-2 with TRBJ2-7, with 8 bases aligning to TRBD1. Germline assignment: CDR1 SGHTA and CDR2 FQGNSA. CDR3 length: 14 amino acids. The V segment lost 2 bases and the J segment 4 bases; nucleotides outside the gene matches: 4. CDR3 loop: CASSLLRTGYEQYF. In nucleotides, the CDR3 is TGTGCCAGCAGCTTATTAAGGACAGGGTACGAGCAGTACTTC.

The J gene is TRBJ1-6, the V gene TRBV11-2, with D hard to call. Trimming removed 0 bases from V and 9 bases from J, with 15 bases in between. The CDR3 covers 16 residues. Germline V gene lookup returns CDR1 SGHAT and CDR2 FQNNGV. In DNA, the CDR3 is TGTGCCAGCAGCTTAGAAGAAGGCAGACGGGGTTCACCCCTCCACTTT. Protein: CASSLEEGRRGSPLHF. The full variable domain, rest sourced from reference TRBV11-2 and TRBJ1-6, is EAGVAQSPRYKIIEKRQSVAFWCNPISGHATLYWYQQILGQGPKLLIQFQNNGVVDDSQLPKDRFSAERLKGVDSTLKIQPAKLEDSAVYLCASSLEEGRRGSPLHFGNGTRLTVT.

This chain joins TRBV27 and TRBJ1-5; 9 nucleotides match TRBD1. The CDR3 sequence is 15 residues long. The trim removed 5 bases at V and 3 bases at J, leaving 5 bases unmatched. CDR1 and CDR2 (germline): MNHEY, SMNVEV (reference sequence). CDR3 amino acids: CASSPRDRDNQPQHF. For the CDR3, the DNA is TGTGCCAGCAGTCCGAGGGACAGGGACAATCAGCCCCAGCATTTT.

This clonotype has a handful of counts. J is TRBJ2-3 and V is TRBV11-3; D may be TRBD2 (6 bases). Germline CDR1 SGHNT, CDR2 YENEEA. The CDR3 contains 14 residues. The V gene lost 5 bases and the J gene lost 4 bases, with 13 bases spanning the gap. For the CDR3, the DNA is TGTGCCAGCAGCCGACTAGACCCTTCAGATACGCAGTATTTT. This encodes CASSRLDPSDTQYF.

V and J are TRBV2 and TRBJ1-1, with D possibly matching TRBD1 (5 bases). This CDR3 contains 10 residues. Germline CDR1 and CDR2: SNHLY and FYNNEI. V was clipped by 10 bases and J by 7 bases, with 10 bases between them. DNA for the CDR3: TGTGCCAAAGACAGCTTTGAAGCTTTCTTT. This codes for CAKDSFEAFF.

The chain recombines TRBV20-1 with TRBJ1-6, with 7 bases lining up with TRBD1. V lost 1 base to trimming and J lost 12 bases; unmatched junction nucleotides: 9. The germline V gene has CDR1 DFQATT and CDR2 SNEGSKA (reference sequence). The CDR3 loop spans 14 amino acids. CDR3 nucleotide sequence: TGCAGTGCTAGAGTTCCAGGGGGTATTAGACCCCTCCACTTT. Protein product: CSARVPGGIRPLHF.

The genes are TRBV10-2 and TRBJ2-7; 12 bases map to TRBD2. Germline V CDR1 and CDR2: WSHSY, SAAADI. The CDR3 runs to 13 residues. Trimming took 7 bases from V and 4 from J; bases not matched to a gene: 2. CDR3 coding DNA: TGCGCCAGCATACTAGCGGGAGGTTACGAGCAGTACTTC. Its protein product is CASILAGGYEQYF.